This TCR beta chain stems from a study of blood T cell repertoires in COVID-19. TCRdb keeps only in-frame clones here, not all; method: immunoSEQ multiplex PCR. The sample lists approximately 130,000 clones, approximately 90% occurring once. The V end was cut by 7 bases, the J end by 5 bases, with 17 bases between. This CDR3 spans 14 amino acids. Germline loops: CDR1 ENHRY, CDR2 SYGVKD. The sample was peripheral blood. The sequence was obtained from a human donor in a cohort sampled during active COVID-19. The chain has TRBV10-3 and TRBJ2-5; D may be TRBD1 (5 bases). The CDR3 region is CAIKDSRDGETQYF. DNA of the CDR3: TGTGCCATCAAAGACAGCAGGGATGGGGAGACCCAGTACTTC.